This record concerns one T cell receptor beta chain sequence. The data derive from a study of blood T cell repertoires in COVID-19. Study-wide background: The United States, Italy and Spain were the sources of the acute and convalescent COVID-19 samples. PBMCs, B-cell-depleted T cells, or T cells were the source of the cDNA or gDNA that made up the material.

Authors' analysis steps: Reference gene primers were amplified, and this amplification served to estimate nucleated cell counts. Assay: immunoSEQ multiplex PCR; the TCRdb copy retains only in-frame clones and omits some. V and J calls plus clone size are reproduced from that table; the DNA served to infer D and trimming. In the table there are roughly 87,000 clones, around 85% of which are singletons. This CDR3 contains 15 residues. CDR1 is SGDLS and CDR2 is YYNGEE in the germline V gene. The junction had 3 bases not matched to a gene; V was cut back by 0 bases and J by 6 bases. This chain uses TRBV9 with TRBJ1-6; 7 bases are a match to TRBD1. The specimen was peripheral blood. The TCR sequence derives from a woman between 55 and 75 years old with acute or convalescent COVID-19. The CDR3: CASSVEGQVNSPLHF. CDR3 nucleotides: TGTGCCAGCAGCGTAGAAGGACAGGTTAATTCACCCCTCCACTTT.